The rows below give T cell receptor beta chains drawn from one sample of a study of T cells in Graves' hyperthyroidism and ophthalmopathy. Using its own MiXCR run on the multiplex PCR reads, TCRdb lists one record per CDR3 protein. The sample holds 250,000 to 300,000 distinct CDR3 sequences; around 15% are singletons and the top ten take less than 70%. The sequencing input was blood. The receptors were gathered from an older woman with Graves' ophthalmopathy. CDR3s include the opening cysteine and the closing phenylalanine or tryptophan. A D gene is named only where the DNA matches it firmly. Rows give clone size only sometimes, using once, few, many, or a class for an expanded clone.

>TRBV12-3/TRBV12-4|14|TRBJ1-4|few|.
TGTGCCAGCCGACGGGGATCTAAGTATGAAAAACTGTTTTTT
CASRRGSKYEKLFF
>TRBV6-1|13|TRBJ2-3|many|.
TGTGCCAGCATGGGGGCTAGCACAGATACGCAGTATTTT
CASMGASTDTQYF
>TRBV4-3|16|TRBJ1-1|.|TRBD1
TGCGCCAGCAGCCTTGGGACAGGGCCTTTGAACACTGAAGCTTTCTTT
CASSLGTGPLNTEAFF
>TRBV5-6|15|TRBJ2-3|many|.
TGTGCCAGCAGCTTGGTTAGTACTAGCACAGATACGCAGTATTTT
CASSLVSTSTDTQYF
>TRBV7-2|14|TRBJ2-7|many|TRBD1
TGTGCCAGCAGCTTAACGGGACAGGGTACCGAGCAGTACTTC
CASSLTGQGTEQYF
>TRBV12-3/TRBV12-4|19|TRBJ2-5|many|.
TGTGCCAGCAGTTTAGTAGGCACGGAGCTCCGGGACGGACAAGAGACCCAGTACTTC
CASSLVGTELRDGQETQYF
>TRBV27|18|TRBJ2-2|few|TRBD2
TGTGCCAGCAGTCGAAAGCCTCCGGGACTAGCAGACACCGGGGAGCTGTTTTTT
CASSRKPPGLADTGELFF
>TRBV7-8|18|TRBJ1-5|many|TRBD1
TGTGCCAGCAGCTCTTGGGGTGGTGGCAGGGGGCGCAATCAGCCCCAGCATTTT
CASSSWGGGRGRNQPQHF
>TRBV12-3/TRBV12-4|14|TRBJ2-1|few|TRBD1
TGTGCCAGCAGTTATAAACAGGGGGCCAATGAGCAGTTCTTC
CASSYKQGANEQFF
>TRBV19|14|TRBJ1-5|many|.
TGTGCCAGTAATGAAAGACGAAACAATCAGCCCCAGCATTTT
CASNERRNNQPQHF
>TRBV9|15|TRBJ2-7|.|.
TGTGCCAGCAGCATACACCCGGATAGGACCTACGAGCAGTACTTC
CASSIHPDRTYEQYF
>TRBV20-1|11|TRBJ2-7|many|.
TGCAGTGCTATAGGTCCCTACGAGCAGTACTTC
CSAIGPYEQYF
>TRBV2|13|TRBJ1-1|many|TRBD1
TGTGCCAGCTACAGGGGGTTGAACACTGAAGCTTTCTTT
CASYRGLNTEAFF
>TRBV6-1|16|TRBJ1-5|few|.
TGTGCCAGCAGTCATACCCTACAGGGTCGCAATCAGCCCCAGCATTTT
CASSHTLQGRNQPQHF
>TRBV4-1|16|TRBJ1-6|.|TRBD1
TGCGCCAGCAGCCAAACCCCGGGACAGAAAAATTCACCCCTCCACTTT
CASSQTPGQKNSPLHF
>TRBV28|13|TRBJ2-2|.|.
TGTGCCAGCACTGGCGGGTGGACCGGGGAGCTGTTTTTT
CASTGGWTGELFF
>TRBV12-3/TRBV12-4|13|TRBJ1-1|many|.
TGTGCCAGCACCCTGACAGTGAACACTGAAGCTTTCTTT
CASTLTVNTEAFF
>TRBV4-3|15|TRBJ2-4|.|TRBD1
TGCGCCAGCAGCCAAGGGGACAGGGGTGGTGACATTCAGTACTTC
CASSQGDRGGDIQYF
>TRBV10-1|13|TRBJ1-1|.|TRBD1
TGCGCCAGCAGATGGGACAGCAACACTGAAGCTTTCTTT
CASRWDSNTEAFF
>TRBV12-3/TRBV12-4|15|TRBJ1-4|few|.
TGTGCCAGCAGTTTAGCGCTAGGAGCTAATGAAAAACTGTTTTTT
CASSLALGANEKLFF
>TRBV5-1|16|TRBJ2-7|.|.
TGTGCCAGCAGCATAGGACAGCGGTTAGGGTCCTACGAGCAGTACTTC
CASSIGQRLGSYEQYF
>TRBV10-3|15|TRBJ1-1|many|TRBD1
TGTGCCATCAGGGGGACAGGGGCCAGGTGGACTGAAGCTTTCTTT
CAIRGTGARWTEAFF
>TRBV4-3|16|TRBJ1-4|.|.
TGCGCCAGCAGCCAAGGGTACTATCGCATTAATGAAAAACTGTTTTTT
CASSQGYYRINEKLFF
>TRBV20-1|13|TRBJ1-1|many|.
TGCAGTGCTAGAATAACAGGGAACACTGAAGCTTTCTTT
CSARITGNTEAFF
>TRBV20-1|14|TRBJ2-1|.|.
TGCAGTGCTAAGCAGGTGGCGGGTTACAATGAGCAGTTCTTC
CSAKQVAGYNEQFF
>TRBV7-9|15|TRBJ2-2|.|TRBD2
TGTGCCAGCAGCTATGGACTAGCGGGAGTGGGGGAGCTGTTTTTT
CASSYGLAGVGELFF
>TRBV18|13|TRBJ1-5|many|.
TGTGCCAGCTCACCACAATACGATCAGCCCCAGCATTTT
CASSPQYDQPQHF
>TRBV25-1|15|TRBJ1-6|.|.
TGTGCCAGCAGTGAATGGGGGCAGGGAAATTCACCCCTCCACTTT
CASSEWGQGNSPLHF
>TRBV11-2|14|TRBJ2-1|many|TRBD1
TGTGCCAGCAGCTTAGGGACAGGGTTTAGTGAGCAGTTCTTC
CASSLGTGFSEQFF
>TRBV11-2|17|TRBJ2-6|many|.
TGTGCCAGCAGCAGCCGGACAGTCCCCTCTGGGGCCAACGTCCTGACTTTC
CASSSRTVPSGANVLTF